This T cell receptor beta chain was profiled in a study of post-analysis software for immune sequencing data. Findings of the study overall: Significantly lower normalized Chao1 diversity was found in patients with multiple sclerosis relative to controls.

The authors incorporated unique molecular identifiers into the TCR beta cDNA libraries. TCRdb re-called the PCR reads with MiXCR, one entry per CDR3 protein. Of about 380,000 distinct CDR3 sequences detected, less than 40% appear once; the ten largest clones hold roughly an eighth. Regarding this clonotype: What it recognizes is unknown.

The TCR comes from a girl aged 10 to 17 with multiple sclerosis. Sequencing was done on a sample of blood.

CDR3 protein: CSVGRTSTDTQYF. The CDR3 DNA reads as TGCAGCGTTGGGCGAACTAGCACAGATACGCAGTATTTT. The rearrangement links TRBV29-1 to TRBJ2-3; D gene ambiguous. V was pared by 4 bases and J by 0 bases, with 8 bases between. Germline values: CDR1 SQVTM, CDR2 ANQGSEA. CDR3 length: 13 residues.